The 4 T cell receptor beta chains below were found in one sample sequenced in a study of T cell changes during pregnancy in multiple sclerosis. The repertoire was sequenced with immunoSEQ multiplex PCR; TCRdb's copy has only in-frame clones and lacks some. Of around 30,000 clones listed, about 92% are singletons. The starting material was CD8+ T cells from peripheral blood mononuclear cells, obtained before pregnancy. These receptors all stem from a female donor with multiple sclerosis, enrolled in a pregnancy study.

The rearrangement uses TRBV7-2 and TRBJ2-1, with 10 bases that match TRBD2. Germline CDR1 reads SGHTA; CDR2 reads FQGNSA. This CDR3 region has 15 residues. J was trimmed by 7 bases and V by 2 bases; bases with no gene match: 5. The CDR3 spells CASSLTPSGSNEQFF. In DNA form, the CDR3 reads TGTGCCAGCAGCTTAACTCCTAGCGGGAGTAATGAGCAGTTCTTC.

The chain uses TRBV27 and TRBJ2-3; D is possibly TRBD1 (6 bases). CDR3 length equals 11 residues. Germline-derived CDR1 and CDR2 are MNHEY and SMNVEV (reference sequence). Trimming took 2 bases from V and 11 from J, leaving 8 bases between them. CDR3 nucleotides: TGTGCCAGCAGTTTACGAGGGGGGCAGTATTTT. This gives the protein CASSLRGGQYF.

V is TRBV6-6 and J is TRBJ1-1, with D unresolved. V was cut by 7 bases and J by 4 bases, with 7 bases left in between. The CDR3 covers 11 residues. Germline V gives CDR1 MNHNY, CDR2 SVGAGI (reference sequence). CDR3 protein: CASTAGTEAFF. In DNA, the CDR3 is TGTGCCAGCACCGCAGGCACTGAAGCTTTCTTT.

This clone was found once. The chain links TRBV5-1 to TRBJ1-1; 8 bases match TRBD1. Losses at the gene ends were 3 bases for V and 0 bases for J; bases not matched to a gene: 16. Germline CDR1 reads SGHRS; CDR2 reads YFSETQ. The CDR3 contains 19 residues. The CDR3 region has the DNA TGCGCCAGCAGCTCCGGGATATACAGGGGGTCGGGTATGAACACTGAAGCTTTCTTT. It translates to CASSSGIYRGSGMNTEAFF.